The T cell receptor (beta chain) described here comes from a study of Ad26.COV2.S vaccination and SARS-CoV-2 variants. The assay was immunoSEQ multiplex PCR, and TCRdb's table has in-frame clones only and misses some. The data show more than 400,000 clones, with less than 95% seen just once and more than 3.5% held by the top ten. Treatment described: 15 to 20 received Ad26.COV2.S at low or high dose, single or two shots; 5 received placebo; per-sample allocation not given. It was on day 63 after the first vaccine or placebo injection that samples were taken. This sequence was found in a person aged 18 to 59 who received the Ad26.COV2.S COVID-19 vaccine or a placebo. This specimen consisted of peripheral blood, obtained in a trial of Ad26.COV2.S vaccine versus placebo.

CDR3 amino acids: CASSLTTSDSSYEQYF. CDR3 nucleotide sequence: TGTGCCAGCAGCTTAACTACATCGGACAGTTCCTACGAGCAGTACTTC. The V gene is TRBV7-6, the J gene TRBJ2-7; maybe TRBD1 (6 bases). The V gene lost 2 bases and the J gene lost 1 base, with 15 bases spanning the gap. The CDR3 has 16 residues. Per germline, CDR1 SGHVS and CDR2 FNYEAQ.